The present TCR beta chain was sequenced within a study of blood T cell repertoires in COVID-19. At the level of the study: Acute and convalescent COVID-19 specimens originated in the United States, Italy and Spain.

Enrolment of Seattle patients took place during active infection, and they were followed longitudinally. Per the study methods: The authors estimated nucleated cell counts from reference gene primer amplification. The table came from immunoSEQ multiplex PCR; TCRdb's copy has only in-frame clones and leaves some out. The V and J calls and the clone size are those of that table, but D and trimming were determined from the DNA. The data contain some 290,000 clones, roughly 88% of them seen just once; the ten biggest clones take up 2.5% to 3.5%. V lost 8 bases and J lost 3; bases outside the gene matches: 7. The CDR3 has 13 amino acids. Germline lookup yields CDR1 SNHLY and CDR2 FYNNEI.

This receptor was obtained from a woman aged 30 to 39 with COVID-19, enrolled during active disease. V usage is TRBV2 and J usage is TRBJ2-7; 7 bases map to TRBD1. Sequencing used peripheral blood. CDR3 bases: TGTGCCAGCCTCCAGGGACAGCACTACGAGCAGTACTTC. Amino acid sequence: CASLQGQHYEQYF.